This T cell receptor beta chain was documented in a study of OX40 agonist ivuxolimab in advanced cancers. At the level of the study: Aged 23 to 79 with a mean of approximately 57 years, they were almost 85% male. Findings and limits, study-wide: CD4+ T cells averaged fewer expanded clones than CD8+ T cells. The investigators did not determine what antigen specificity the expanded peripheral T cells had.

This clone was observed once. The antigen is undetermined. Data came from immunoSEQ multiplex PCR; TCRdb stores just in-frame clones and leaves some out. Among tens of thousands of clones listed, 76% were seen once. Sample: CD4+ or CD8+ T cells sorted from blood, taken in a trial of the OX40 agonist ivuxolimab. This TCR was sampled from an adult with an advanced solid tumor such as melanoma, head and neck, liver or kidney cancer.

This CDR3 reads CASSPSGQGASEAFF. The DNA of the CDR3 is TGTGCCAGCTCACCCTCTGGACAGGGGGCTTCGGAAGCTTTCTTT. The chain employs TRBV18 and TRBJ1-1, with 11 bases lining up with TRBD1. The germline CDR1 and CDR2 sequences are KGHSH and LQKENI. This CDR3 has 15 amino acids. The J segment lost 8 bases and the V segment lost 3 bases, leaving 8 bases of the junction unmatched. Using reference TRBV18 and TRBJ1-1 for the parts outside the CDR3, the full variable domain is NAGVMQNPRHLVRRRGQEARLRCSPMKGHSHVYWYRQLPEEGLKFMVYLQKENIIDESGMPKERFSAEFPKEGPSILRIQQVVRGDSAAYFCASSPSGQGASEAFFGQGTRLTVV.